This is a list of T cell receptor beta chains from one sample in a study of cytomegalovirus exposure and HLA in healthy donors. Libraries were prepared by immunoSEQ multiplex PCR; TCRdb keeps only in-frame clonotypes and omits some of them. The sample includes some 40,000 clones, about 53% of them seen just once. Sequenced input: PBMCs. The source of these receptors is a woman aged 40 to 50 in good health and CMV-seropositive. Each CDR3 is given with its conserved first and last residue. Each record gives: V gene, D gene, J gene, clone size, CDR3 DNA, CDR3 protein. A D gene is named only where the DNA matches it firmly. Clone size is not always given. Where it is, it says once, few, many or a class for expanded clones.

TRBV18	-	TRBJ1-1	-	TGTGCCAGCTCCCCACTGACCAGGGATTACACTGAAGCTTTCTTT	CASSPLTRDYTEAFF
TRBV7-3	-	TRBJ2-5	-	TGTGCCAGCAGCTTAGAGGTCCGGGAGACCCAGTACTTC	CASSLEVRETQYF
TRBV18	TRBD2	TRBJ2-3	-	TGTGCCAGCTCACCCCCAGGGCTAGCGGGGGTGACGGATACGCAGTATTTT	CASSPPGLAGVTDTQYF
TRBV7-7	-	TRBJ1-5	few	TGTGCCAGCAGCTCCGGGCGGGACCAGCCCCAGCATTTT	CASSSGRDQPQHF
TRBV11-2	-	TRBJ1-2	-	TGTGCCAGCAGCCCTACGATAAACGGGTTTAATGGCTACACCTTC	CASSPTINGFNGYTF
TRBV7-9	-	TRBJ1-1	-	TGTGCCAGCAGCCATGGGCGTACCAGGAACACTGAAGCTTTCTTT	CASSHGRTRNTEAFF
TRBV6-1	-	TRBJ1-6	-	TGTGCCAGCAGTGCTACAGGGTCTAATTCACCCCTCCACTTT	CASSATGSNSPLHF
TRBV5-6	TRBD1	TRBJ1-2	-	TGTGCCAGCAGCGGGGGGACAGGGAACGGCTACACCTTC	CASSGGTGNGYTF
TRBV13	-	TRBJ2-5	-	TGTGCCAGCAGCTCCCCCTATGGGCAGGAGACCCAGTACTTC	CASSSPYGQETQYF
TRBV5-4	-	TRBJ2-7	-	TGTGCCAGCAGCCTCAGGACAGCCTCCGGACCCTACGAGCAGTACTTC	CASSLRTASGPYEQYF
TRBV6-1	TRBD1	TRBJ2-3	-	TGTGCCAGCAGTGAACCCGATGAGTGGGGACAGGGCTATTACTATACGCAGTATTTT	CASSEPDEWGQGYYYTQYF
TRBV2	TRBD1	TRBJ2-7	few	TGTGCCAGCAGTGAGGACAGGGGGCTCGAGCAGTACTTC	CASSEDRGLEQYF
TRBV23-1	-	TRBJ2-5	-	TGCGCCAGCAGTCAACGGTATGGGGCGTACCAAGAGACCCAGTACTTC	CASSQRYGAYQETQYF
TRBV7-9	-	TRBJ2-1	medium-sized	TGTGCCAGCAGTGAAGGGGGCAATGAGCAGTTCTTC	CASSEGGNEQFF
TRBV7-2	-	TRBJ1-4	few	TGTGCCAGCAGTTCAGACAGGTCTAATGAAAAACTGTTTTTT	CASSSDRSNEKLFF
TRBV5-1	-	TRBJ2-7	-	TGCGCCAGCAGCTTGGAAGGACAGCTAGACGAGCAGTACTTC	CASSLEGQLDEQYF
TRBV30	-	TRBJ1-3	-	TGTGCCTGGAGTGTGTCGTTTGGAAACACCATATATTTT	CAWSVSFGNTIYF
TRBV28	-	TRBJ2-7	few	TGTGCCAGCAGTTTGGTGGGGCCACCCTACGAGCAGTACTTC	CASSLVGPPYEQYF
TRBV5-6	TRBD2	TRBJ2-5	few	TGTGCCAGCAGCGACGGACTAGCGGTATTCCAAGAGACCCAGTACTTC	CASSDGLAVFQETQYF
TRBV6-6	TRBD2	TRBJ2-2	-	TGTGCCAGCAATCGGGGGGATGGCACCGGGGAGCTGTTTTTT	CASNRGDGTGELFF
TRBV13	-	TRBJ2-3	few	TGTGCCAGCAGCCGGAGCGGACCCAGCACAGATACGCAGTATTTT	CASSRSGPSTDTQYF
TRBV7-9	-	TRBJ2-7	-	TGTGCCAGCAGCTTAGGTCGCGGTGAGGGCGGGCAGTACTTC	CASSLGRGEGGQYF
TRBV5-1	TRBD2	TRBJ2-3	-	TGCGCCAGCAGCCATATAGCGGGGGGGCCGGGCACAGATACGCAGTATTTT	CASSHIAGGPGTDTQYF
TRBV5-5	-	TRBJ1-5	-	TGTGCCAGCAGCTTGGGGTTCGGGGAGCCCCAGCATTTT	CASSLGFGEPQHF
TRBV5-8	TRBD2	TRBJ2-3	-	TGTGCCAGCAGCTTGGCCAACAGCGGGGCTTTATATTTT	CASSLANSGALYF
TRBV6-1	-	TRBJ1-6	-	TGTGCCAGCAGGGACTTGAGCTCCTATAATTCACCCCTCCACTTT	CASRDLSSYNSPLHF
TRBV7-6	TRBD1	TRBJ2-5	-	TGTGCCAGCAGCAGTCCGGGACAGGGATCCCTTGAGACCCAGTACTTC	CASSSPGQGSLETQYF
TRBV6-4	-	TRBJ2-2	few	TGTGCCAGCAGTGACTCGGACAGCGGGGAGCTGTTTTTT	CASSDSDSGELFF
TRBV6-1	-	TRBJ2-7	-	TGTGCCAGCAGTGAAGAGTGGGCATGGCAGTACGAGCAGTACTTC	CASSEEWAWQYEQYF
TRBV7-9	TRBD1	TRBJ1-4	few	TGTGCCAGCAGCCCAGGACAGGGGGCTGATGAAAAACTGTTTTTT	CASSPGQGADEKLFF
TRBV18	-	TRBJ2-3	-	TGTGCCAGCTCACCATTAGTGACAGATACGCAGTATTTT	CASSPLVTDTQYF
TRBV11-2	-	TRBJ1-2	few	TGTGCCAGCAGCTTAGGGCAGGACTTCTATGGCTACACCTTC	CASSLGQDFYGYTF
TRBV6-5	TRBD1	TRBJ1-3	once	TGTGCCAGCAGTCGACTGGACAGGGCTGGAAACACCATATATTTT	CASSRLDRAGNTIYF
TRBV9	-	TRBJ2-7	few	TGTGCCAGCAGCGTTGGTTTTGGGCAGAACCCCTACGAGCAGTACTTC	CASSVGFGQNPYEQYF
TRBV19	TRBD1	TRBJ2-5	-	TGTGCCAGTAGCAAGGGGGCGCGGGAGACCCAGTACTTC	CASSKGARETQYF
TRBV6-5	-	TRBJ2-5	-	TGTGCCAGCAGTTACTACCCGGGGGGCGAGCGAGAGACCCAGTACTTC	CASSYYPGGERETQYF
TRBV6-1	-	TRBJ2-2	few	TGTGCCAGCAGTGAAACCCGAATGTGGGCAAGGTACACCGGGGAGCTGTTTTTT	CASSETRMWARYTGELFF
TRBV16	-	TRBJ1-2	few	TGTGCCAGCAGCCAATTTCCCCCCCTTCCGGGGTATGGCTACACCTTC	CASSQFPPLPGYGYTF
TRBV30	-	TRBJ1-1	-	TGTGCCTGGATCGGCCTCAGGACTGAAGCTTTCTTT	CAWIGLRTEAFF
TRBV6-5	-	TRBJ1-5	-	TGTGCCAGCAGTTACCCGGGGCAGCCCCAGCATTTT	CASSYPGQPQHF
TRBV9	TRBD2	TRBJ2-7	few	TGTGCCAGCAGCCCAACCGGGACTAGCAAGTACGAGCAGTACTTC	CASSPTGTSKYEQYF
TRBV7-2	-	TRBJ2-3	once	TGTGCCAGCAGCTTAGTATTTTCCAGGGGCGCAGATACGCAGTATTTT	CASSLVFSRGADTQYF
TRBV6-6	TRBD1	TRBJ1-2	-	TGTGCCAGCAGGGGGGACAGGTCTAACTATGGCTACACCTTC	CASRGDRSNYGYTF